In its sample, the clone carrying this TCR beta chain was seen a few times. The antigen is undetermined. This record comes from a study of T cells after yellow fever vaccination. TCRdb recomputed calls from the 5' RACE reads with MiXCR, one row per CDR3 protein. Of about 350,000 distinct CDR3 sequences in the sample, 12% were seen once. Trimming took 6 bases from V and 7 from J; bases not matched to a gene: 2. The germline V gene encodes CDR1 SNHLY and CDR2 FYNNEI. The CDR3 has 12 amino acids. Study-wide results and limits: Subsequent to the booster, the majority of primary-vaccination clones reappeared (approximately 95% CD4, approximately 85% CD8). The secondary response showed a weaker magnitude and a faster peak, day 5 versus 15.

This chain uses TRBV2 with TRBJ2-1; TRBD2 agrees at 8 bases. The receptor's source is a man younger than 30 who received the YFV17D yellow fever vaccine. This specimen consisted of CD4+ T cells sorted from PBMCs, obtained 15 days after the yellow fever booster vaccination. The CDR3 sequence is CASRGLGNEQFF. CDR3 DNA: TGTGCCAGCAGGGGACTAGGAAATGAGCAGTTCTTC.